A selection of T cell receptor beta chains follows, all from one sample in a study of T cell responses to AZD1222 COVID-19 vaccine. Assay: immunoSEQ multiplex PCR; the TCRdb copy retains only in-frame clones and omits some. The sample lists about 60,000 clones; approximately 83% were seen once. This specimen consisted of peripheral blood, obtained on day 0 of AZD1222 vaccination. The receptors shown here come from an adult in good health. Both conserved end residues are part of each CDR3. The D gene is left open where the match is weak. The size entry is marked missing in some rows and otherwise reads once, few, many or a size class.

D | size | J | V | DNA | CDR3
. | once | TRBJ2-1 | TRBV30 | TGTGCCTGGAGCACATTACTAGTTCCGGGCAATGAGCAGTTCTTC | CAWSTLLVPGNEQFF
TRBD1 | . | TRBJ2-3 | TRBV29-1 | TGCAGCGTTTCTACAGGGGAAGGAGGCACAGATACGCAGTATTTT | CSVSTGEGGTDTQYF
TRBD2 | few | TRBJ2-7 | TRBV3-1/TRBV3-2 | TGTGCCAGCAGCCAAGGACTAGCGGGCATCTACGAGCAGTACTTC | CASSQGLAGIYEQYF
TRBD2 | . | TRBJ2-1 | TRBV5-1 | TGCGCCAGCAGCGTCACAGGGAGGGGGAGCGGGAGAATAGCAAATGAGCAGTTCTTC | CASSVTGRGSGRIANEQFF
TRBD2 | . | TRBJ2-5 | TRBV6-5 | TGTGCCAGCAGTTACTCGTTAGCGGGGTTTCAAGAGACCCAGTACTTC | CASSYSLAGFQETQYF
. | . | TRBJ1-2 | TRBV21-1 | TGTGCCAGCAGCAACTTAGCAGTACAGGGCCGGGGCTACACCTTC | CASSNLAVQGRGYTF
. | . | TRBJ2-7 | TRBV9 | TGTGCCAGCAGCGTAGGAAGGGGCCCGACAGGTGCCTACGAGCAGTACTTC | CASSVGRGPTGAYEQYF
. | . | TRBJ1-1 | TRBV12-3/TRBV12-4 | TGTGCCAGCAGTTTTGGTGGGGGTGAAGCTTTCTTT | CASSFGGGEAFF
. | . | TRBJ2-2 | TRBV10-3 | TGTGCCATCAGTGAATTTCACGGATCGAACACCGGGGAGCTGTTTTTT | CAISEFHGSNTGELFF
TRBD1 | . | TRBJ1-4 | TRBV5-1 | TGCGCCAGCAGCTTGGACAGGGGGCGGGGTAATGAAAAACTGTTTTTT | CASSLDRGRGNEKLFF
. | . | TRBJ1-1 | TRBV7-9 | TGTGCCAGTGACAGGTCCGAGGTAGCTTTCTTT | CASDRSEVAFF
. | few | TRBJ2-2 | TRBV4-1 | TGCGCCAGCAGCCGAAAGGGGGACACAAACACCGGGGAGCTGTTTTTT | CASSRKGDTNTGELFF
. | . | TRBJ2-5 | TRBV5-1 | TGCGCCAGCAGCGAGCAAGCTAGCGTACAAGAGACCCAGTACTTC | CASSEQASVQETQYF
. | . | TRBJ1-1 | TRBV6-5 | TGTGCCAGCAGTTACCAATCCGGACAACTAAACACTGAAGCTTTCTTT | CASSYQSGQLNTEAFF
. | . | TRBJ2-7 | TRBV9 | TGTGCCAGCAGCGTATACGGGGACTCTGCCTACGAGCAGTACTTC | CASSVYGDSAYEQYF
. | once | TRBJ1-2 | TRBV15 | TGTGCCACCAGCAGAGACCGGGGCCCACTGACCCACTATGGCTACACCTTC | CATSRDRGPLTHYGYTF
. | once | TRBJ2-7 | TRBV6-5 | TGTGCCAGCAGCCTGGCGTACGGGAGCTCCTACGAGCAGTACTTC | CASSLAYGSSYEQYF
TRBD2 | . | TRBJ2-2 | TRBV7-9 | TGTGCCAGCAGCTTATATGGCGGGAGGGCTTCCGGGGAGCTGTTTTTT | CASSLYGGRASGELFF
. | . | TRBJ2-2 | TRBV4-1 | TGCGCCAGCAGCCAAGAAATCAGAAGGAGGTGGAACACCGGGGAGCTGTTTTTT | CASSQEIRRRWNTGELFF
. | . | TRBJ1-3 | TRBV6-1 | TGTGCCAGCAGTGAAGCCAGGGCAGGGGGAAACACCATATATTTT | CASSEARAGGNTIYF
. | . | TRBJ1-6 | TRBV7-9 | TGTGCCAGCAGCTTAGAACTCTCACCCCTCCACTTT | CASSLELSPLHF
. | . | TRBJ1-2 | TRBV7-8 | TGTGCCAGCAGTTTAACAGGGCACTATGGCTACACCTTC | CASSLTGHYGYTF
. | . | TRBJ1-2 | TRBV5-4 | TGTGCCAGCAGCTTCCCCGGGACAACAGGGACGAAGCAGGGCTACACCTTC | CASSFPGTTGTKQGYTF
. | once | TRBJ2-1 | TRBV12-3/TRBV12-4 | TGTGCCAGCAGTTGGGCCTACAATGAGCAGTTCTTC | CASSWAYNEQFF
TRBD2 | once | TRBJ2-2 | TRBV7-2 | TGTGCCAGCAGCTTAGCACGGGGGGACACCGGGGAGCTGTTTTTT | CASSLARGDTGELFF
TRBD1 | . | TRBJ2-5 | TRBV7-2 | TGTGCCAGCAGTCCGGGACAGAAAGAGACCCAGTACTTC | CASSPGQKETQYF
TRBD1 | . | TRBJ1-4 | TRBV6-1 | TGTGCCAGCAGTGAAGCTCTACGGGACAGTAATGAAAAACTGTTTTTT | CASSEALRDSNEKLFF
TRBD2 | . | TRBJ2-7 | TRBV6-2/TRBV6-3 | TGTGCCAGCAGTACCGGGACTAGCGGGAAAGAAGGCGAGCAGTACTTC | CASSTGTSGKEGEQYF
. | . | TRBJ1-1 | TRBV11-2 | TGTGCCAGCAGCTTTCCAGGGCGGAACGTCTTAAGCGCTGAAGCTTTCTTT | CASSFPGRNVLSAEAFF
. | . | TRBJ2-7 | TRBV7-3 | TGTGCCAGCAGCGCGAGCCCCGGTGGCGGCCAGTACTTC | CASSASPGGGQYF
TRBD1 | . | TRBJ2-7 | TRBV25-1 | TGTGCCAGCAGTCCCTCCGGGACAGGAGTATACGAGCAGTACTTC | CASSPSGTGVYEQYF
. | . | TRBJ2-1 | TRBV6-2/TRBV6-3 | TGTGCCAGCAGTGCCCAGGGGGGATCCTACAATGAGCAGTTCTTC | CASSAQGGSYNEQFF
. | . | TRBJ1-5 | TRBV4-2 | TGTGCCAGCAGCCAAGAACGTAGAAGCAATCAGCCCCAGCATTTT | CASSQERRSNQPQHF
. | . | TRBJ1-5 | TRBV2 | TGTGCCAGCAGTGAAGCGCTTATTTGGGGTGGGAGCAATCAGCCCCAGCATTTT | CASSEALIWGGSNQPQHF
TRBD1 | . | TRBJ2-7 | TRBV29-1 | TGCAGCGTTGAATGGGACAGGGGCGAGCAGTACTTC | CSVEWDRGEQYF
TRBD2 | few | TRBJ2-3 | TRBV6-4 | TGTGCCAGCAGTGACGGGACTAGCGGCACAGATACGCAGTATTTT | CASSDGTSGTDTQYF
TRBD2 | . | TRBJ2-7 | TRBV18 | TGTGCCAGCTCACCCTCAGGGACTAGCGGCGAGCAGTACTTC | CASSPSGTSGEQYF
TRBD1 | . | TRBJ2-1 | TRBV9 | TGTGCCAGCAGCGTAGGGGGACAGGGTATGAATGAGCAGTTCTTC | CASSVGGQGMNEQFF
TRBD2 | . | TRBJ2-1 | TRBV6-1 | TGTGCCAGCAGTGAGACTAGCGGGAGCTACAATGAGCAGTTCTTC | CASSETSGSYNEQFF
. | . | TRBJ1-1 | TRBV9 | TGTGCCAGCAGCGTAACGTCAGAGAACACTGAAGCTTTCTTT | CASSVTSENTEAFF
TRBD1 | . | TRBJ1-2 | TRBV2 | TGTGCCAGCAGGACGGGACAGGTAGATGGCTACACCTTC | CASRTGQVDGYTF
. | . | TRBJ2-7 | TRBV2 | TGTGCCAGACAATTCCGGGACACCTCCTACGAGCAGTACTTC | CARQFRDTSYEQYF
TRBD1 | . | TRBJ2-3 | TRBV6-4 | TGTGCCAGCAGTGGGGACAGGGCCACAGATACGCAGTATTTT | CASSGDRATDTQYF
TRBD1 | few | TRBJ2-1 | TRBV28 | TGTGCCAGCATCCCCTCAGGACAGGGGGCCAATGAGCAGTTCTTC | CASIPSGQGANEQFF
TRBD1 | . | TRBJ1-6 | TRBV27 | TGTGCCAGCAGCCCCCCCCGGGACAGCTATAATTCACCCCTCCACTTT | CASSPPRDSYNSPLHF